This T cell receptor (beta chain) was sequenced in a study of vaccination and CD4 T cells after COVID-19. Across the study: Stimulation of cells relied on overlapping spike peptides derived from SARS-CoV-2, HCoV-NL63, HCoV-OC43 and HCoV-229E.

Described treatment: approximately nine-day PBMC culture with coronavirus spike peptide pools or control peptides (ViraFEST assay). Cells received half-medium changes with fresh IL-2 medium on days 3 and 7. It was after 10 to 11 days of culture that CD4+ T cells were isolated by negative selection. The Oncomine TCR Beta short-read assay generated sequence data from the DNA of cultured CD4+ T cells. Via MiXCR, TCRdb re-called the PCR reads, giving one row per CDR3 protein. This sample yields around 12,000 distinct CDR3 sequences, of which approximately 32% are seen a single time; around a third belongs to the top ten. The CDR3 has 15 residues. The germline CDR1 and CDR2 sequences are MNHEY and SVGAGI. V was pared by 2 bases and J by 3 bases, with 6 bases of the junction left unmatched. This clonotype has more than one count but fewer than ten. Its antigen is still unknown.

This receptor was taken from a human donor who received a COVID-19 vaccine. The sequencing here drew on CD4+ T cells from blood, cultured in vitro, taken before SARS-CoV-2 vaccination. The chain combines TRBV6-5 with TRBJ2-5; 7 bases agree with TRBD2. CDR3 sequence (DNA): TGTGCCAGCAGTTACGGACTAGGACATGAAGAGACCCAGTACTTC. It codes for CASSYGLGHEETQYF.